The T cell receptor beta chain under discussion was sequenced for a study of radiotherapy plus CTLA-4 blockade in lung cancer. Study-level findings and limits: Clones derived from tumor TCRs expanded in blood after radiotherapy plus ipilimumab. Strongest reported response predictors: early blood clone changes and post-radiation interferon-beta.

Points on this clone: The antigen is not known.

Sequenced by immunoSEQ multiplex PCR; TCRdb stores in-frame clones only, minus some. The table shows approximately 46,000 clones, with 70% to 90% occurring only once. Germline V gives CDR1 MDHEN, CDR2 SYDVKM. This CDR3 region has 15 residues. The V gene lost 7 bases and the J gene lost 0 bases, with 12 bases spanning the gap. The TCR comes from a human donor with non-small cell lung cancer whose response to radiotherapy plus ipilimumab could not be evaluated. The sample here was peripheral blood, taken from a patient treated with radiotherapy plus ipilimumab. The chain employs TRBV28 and TRBJ1-4; D is undetermined. CDR3 sequence (DNA): TGTGCCAGCACGAAACAGAGAGCAACTAATGAAAAACTGTTTTTT. Its translation: CASTKQRATNEKLFF. Complete variable domain (other parts from reference TRBV28 and TRBJ1-4): DVKVTQSSRYLVKRTGEKVFLECVQDMDHENMFWYRQDPGLGLRLIYFSYDVKMKEKGDIPEGYSVSREKKERFSLILESASTNQTSMYLCASTKQRATNEKLFFGSGTQLSVL.